The TCR beta chain described here comes from a study of cytomegalovirus exposure and HLA in healthy donors. Study conclusions and caveats: Per a later analysis, 15,000 to 20,000 TCR beta sequences showed association with HLA alleles at 0.05 false discovery rate.

CDR3 length equals 16 residues. V lost 3 bases, J lost 9 bases, and 8 bases stayed unmatched. CDR1 and CDR2 (germline): MNHEY, SMNVEV (reference sequence). This clone was seen a few times. Antigen specificity is unknown. The PCR ran on 60 Vbeta and 13 Jbeta primers. Sequencing used immunoSEQ multiplex PCR; TCRdb keeps in-frame clones, though not all of them. This sample has about 120,000 clones; approximately 80% occur once, and the top ten carry 3.5% to 4.5%. The clonotype was recovered from a man aged 30 to 39 in good health and CMV-seropositive. The gene calls are TRBV27 and TRBJ2-1, with 13 bases that match TRBD2. The sample taken for sequencing was PBMCs. The CDR3 nucleotides are TGTGCCAGCAGTTTCCAGCTTCGACTAGCGGGAGGTGAGCAGTTCTTC. Translated, it gives CASSFQLRLAGGEQFF.